One TCR beta chain is described in this entry. Antigen unknown. The data were taken from a study of post-analysis software for immune sequencing data. Unique-molecular-identifier-tagged TCR beta cDNA libraries were used. Around 500,000 cDNA molecules were obtained from roughly 1 to 10 million T cells. TCRdb analysed the PCR reads with MiXCR anew, one entry per CDR3 protein. The repertoire holds hundreds of thousands of distinct CDR3 sequences, 25% to 30% seen once, with around 0.56% in the top ten. Points from the study as a whole: Pronounced co-clustering by F measure was evident among identically batched samples. Controls' normalized Chao1 diversity significantly exceeded that of multiple sclerosis patients.

Sequencing used blood. The sequence derives from a girl aged 5-17 years with multiple sclerosis.

CDR3 residues: CASSLGTFGRQYF. The CDR3 DNA sequence: TGTGCCAGCAGTTTAGGGACCTTCGGCAGGCAGTACTTC. The chain carries TRBV28 and TRBJ2-7; D assignment may be TRBD1 or TRBD2 (5 bases each). V was trimmed by 2 bases and J by 9 bases, leaving 14 bases between them. The CDR3 consists of 13 residues. Per the germline V gene, CDR1 is MDHEN and CDR2 is SYDVKM.